Sequencing of this T cell receptor beta chain was carried out in a study of radiotherapy plus CTLA-4 blockade in lung cancer. Study-level findings and limits: Early clonal dynamics of blood T cells, together with interferon-beta, were reported as the best response predictor. In blood, TCR clones derived from the tumor expanded after radiotherapy plus ipilimumab.

This table comes from immunoSEQ multiplex PCR, and its TCRdb copy is limited to in-frame clones, with some not included. This repertoire shows about 38,000 clones, around 85% found once; its top ten account for under 25%. A word on this clone: What it recognizes is unknown.

V dropped 6 bases and J dropped 0; count of bases not matched to a gene: 6. The CDR3 runs 17 residues. The germline V gene encodes CDR1 SGHDT and CDR2 YYEEEE. Source: peripheral blood, taken from a patient treated with radiotherapy plus ipilimumab. This clonotype was sampled from a human donor with non-small cell lung cancer whose response to radiotherapy plus ipilimumab could not be evaluated. V and J are TRBV5-6 and TRBJ2-6; 10 bases match TRBD1. CDR3 loop: CASIRTGGLSGANVLTF. The CDR3 DNA sequence: TGTGCCAGCATCCGGACAGGGGGACTCTCTGGGGCCAACGTCCTGACTTTC.